Below, 2 T cell receptor beta chains from the same sample are listed, as sequenced in a study of shared clonotypes between healthy human individuals. Profiling relied on immunoSEQ multiplex PCR, and the TCRdb table lists in-frame clones only, not all of them. The repertoire holds 2 million to 2.5 million clones, with approximately 95% as singletons. Sequenced material: naive CD4+ T cells sorted from blood. Subset: CD45RA+ positively selected. Receptors were obtained from a man aged 18 to 29 in good health.

Remarks on this clone: The identical CDR3 is also encoded by other nucleotide sequences in the sample. This chain joins TRBV20-1 and TRBJ2-5; D could derive from TRBD1 or TRBD2 (5 bases each). Trimming cost V 5 bases and J 4 bases, with 8 bases left between them. CDR3 length equals 11 residues. Germline CDR1 and CDR2: DFQATT and SNEGSKA (reference sequence). This CDR3 is CSAARGETQYF. CDR3 in DNA: TGCAGTGCTGCGAGGGGAGAGACCCAGTACTTC.

CDR3 protein: CASSRAELGGANSPLHF. The DNA of the CDR3 is TGCGCCAGCAGCCGAGCAGAACTAGGGGGTGCAAATTCACCCCTCCACTTT. The chain couples TRBV4-3 to TRBJ1-6; D is perhaps TRBD1 (6 bases). V was clipped by 4 bases and J by 7 bases, with 20 bases between them. The CDR3 is 17 residues long. The germline V gene has CDR1 LGHNA and CDR2 YSLEER.